This TCR beta chain was identified in a study of blood T cells in healthy people across ages. Alongside a J-beta primer mix, a sample-barcoded 5' primer served in a second PCR lasting roughly 7 to 12 cycles. TCRdb recomputed calls from the 5' RACE reads with MiXCR, one row per CDR3 protein. Of 1.5 million to 2 million distinct CDR3 sequences listed, roughly 49% are singletons. The source material was blood. This TCR was recovered from a woman aged 40 to 50 in good health.

This CDR3 reads CASSYTDRATYEQYF. The CDR3 DNA follows: TGTGCCAGCAGTTATACGGACCGGGCAACCTACGAGCAGTACTTC. The chain carries TRBV6-2 or TRBV6-3 and TRBJ2-7; no definite D call. The CDR3 contains 15 residues. V lost 3 bases to trimming and J lost 2 bases, with 14 bases between them. Germline CDR1 is MNHEY and CDR2 is SVGEGT.